This T cell receptor beta chain appears in the sequencing data of a study of CD8 T cells in Susac syndrome. Reverse transcription of roughly 0.5 to 1 ug RNA was carried out with random hexamers. Via MiXCR, TCRdb re-called the immunoSEQ multiplex PCR reads, giving one row per CDR3 protein. The sample comprises about 210,000 distinct CDR3 sequences, around 95% of which are singletons, and roughly 0.1% rests with the top ten. CDR1 is MGHRA, CDR2 YSYEKL, per germline. The CDR3 consists of 14 residues. V lost 1 base to trimming and J lost 4 bases, with 10 bases between them. The J gene is TRBJ1-2, the V gene TRBV4-1; no clear D gene. The sample comprised CD4+ T cells from PBMCs. This clonotype was sampled from a human donor with multiple sclerosis. CDR3: CASSQAGRSYGYTF. The CDR3, as DNA: TGCGCCAGCAGCCAAGCTGGCAGGTCCTATGGCTACACCTTC.